This TCR beta chain was identified during a study of shared clonotypes between healthy human individuals. Study-wide results and caveats: At large depth, rarefaction still showed sorted-subset sequencing to be incomplete. Tissue TCR repertoires likely differ from these blood-only repertoires.

For this clone: Antigen specificity is unknown.

This CDR3 is 13 amino acids long. Trimming cost V 6 bases and J 8 bases, with 14 bases left between them. CDR1 is MNHNY, CDR2 SVGAGI, per germline (reference sequence). Original methodology: ImmunoSEQ only sent back junction sequences with no quality scores, so filtering was done differently. Sequencing used immunoSEQ multiplex PCR; TCRdb keeps in-frame clones, though not all of them. V, J and clone size are those of that table, while D and trimming were read from the DNA. The sample consists of 2 million to 2.5 million clones, just under 95% of them appearing once. This TCR was sampled from a man aged 18-30 years in good health. Some clones in this sample may be carry-over from other donors' samples. Source material: naive CD4+ T cells from PBMCs. Indicated subset: CD45RA+ positively selected. The chain employs TRBV6-6 and TRBJ2-1, with D possibly TRBD1 on 6 matching bases. The CDR3, as DNA: TGTGCCAGCAGAAACAGGGTTTTACATGAGCAGTTCTTC. It specifies CASRNRVLHEQFF.